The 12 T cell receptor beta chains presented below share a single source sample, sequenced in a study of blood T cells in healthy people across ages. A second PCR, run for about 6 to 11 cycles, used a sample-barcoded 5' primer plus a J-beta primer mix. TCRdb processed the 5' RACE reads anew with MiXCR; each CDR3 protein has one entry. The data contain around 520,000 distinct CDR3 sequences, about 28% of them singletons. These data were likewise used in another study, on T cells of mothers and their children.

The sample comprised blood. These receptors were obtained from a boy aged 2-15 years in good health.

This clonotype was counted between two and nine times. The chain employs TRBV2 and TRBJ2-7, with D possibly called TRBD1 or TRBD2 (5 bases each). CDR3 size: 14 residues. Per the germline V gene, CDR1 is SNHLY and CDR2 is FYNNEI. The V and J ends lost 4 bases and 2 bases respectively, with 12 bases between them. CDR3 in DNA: TGTGCCAGCAGTGGGGGACCCTCACCCTACGAGCAGTACTTC. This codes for CASSGGPSPYEQYF.

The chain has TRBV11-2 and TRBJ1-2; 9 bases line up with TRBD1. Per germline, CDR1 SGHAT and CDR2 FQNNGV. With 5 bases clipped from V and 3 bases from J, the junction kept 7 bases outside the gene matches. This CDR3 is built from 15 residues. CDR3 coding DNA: TGTGCCAGCAGCCAAAACAGGGGGCGATACTATGGCTACACCTTC. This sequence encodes CASSQNRGRYYGYTF.

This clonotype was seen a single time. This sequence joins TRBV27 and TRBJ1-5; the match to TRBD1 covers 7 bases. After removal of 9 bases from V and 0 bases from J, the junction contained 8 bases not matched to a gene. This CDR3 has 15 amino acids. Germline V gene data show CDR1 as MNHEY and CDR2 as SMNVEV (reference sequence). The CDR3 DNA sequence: TGTGCCAGGTGGGGGACAGTCTATAGCAATCAGCCCCAGCATTTT. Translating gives CARWGTVYSNQPQHF.

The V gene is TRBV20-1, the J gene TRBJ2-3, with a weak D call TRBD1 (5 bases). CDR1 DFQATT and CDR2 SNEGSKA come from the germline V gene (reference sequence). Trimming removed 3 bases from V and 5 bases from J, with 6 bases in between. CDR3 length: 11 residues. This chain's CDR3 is CSASQGDTQYF. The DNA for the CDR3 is TGCAGTGCTAGTCAGGGAGATACGCAGTATTTT.

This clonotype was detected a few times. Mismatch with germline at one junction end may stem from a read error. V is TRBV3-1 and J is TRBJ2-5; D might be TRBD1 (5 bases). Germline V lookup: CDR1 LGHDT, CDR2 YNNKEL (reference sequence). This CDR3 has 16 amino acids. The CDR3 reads CASSLFPGIPQEIQYF. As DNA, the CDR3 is TGTGCCAGCAGCCTTTTCCCAGGGATACCCCAAGAGATCCAGTACTTC.

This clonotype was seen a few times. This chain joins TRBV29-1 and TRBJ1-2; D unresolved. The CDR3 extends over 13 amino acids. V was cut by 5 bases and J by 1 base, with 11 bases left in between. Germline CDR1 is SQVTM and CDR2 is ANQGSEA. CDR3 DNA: TGCAGCGTTTCCAGACCGAATAACTATGGCTACACCTTC. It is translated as CSVSRPNNYGYTF.

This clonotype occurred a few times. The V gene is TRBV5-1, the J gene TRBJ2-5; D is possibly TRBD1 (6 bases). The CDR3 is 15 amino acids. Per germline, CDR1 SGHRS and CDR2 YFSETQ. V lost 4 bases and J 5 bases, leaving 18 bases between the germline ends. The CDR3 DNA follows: TGCGCCAGCAGCCCCGGGACATCCCTGGGGGAGACCCAGTACTTC. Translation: CASSPGTSLGETQYF. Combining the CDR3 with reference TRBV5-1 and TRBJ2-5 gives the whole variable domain KAGVTQTPRYLIKTRGQQVTLSCSPISGHRSVSWYQQTPGQGLQFLFEYFSETQRNKGNFPGRFSGRQFSNSRSEMNVSTLELGDSALYLCASSPGTSLGETQYFGPGTRLLVL.

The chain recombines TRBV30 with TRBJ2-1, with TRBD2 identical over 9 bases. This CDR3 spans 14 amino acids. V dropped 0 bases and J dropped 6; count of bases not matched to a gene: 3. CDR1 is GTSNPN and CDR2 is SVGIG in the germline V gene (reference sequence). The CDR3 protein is CAWSVGLATNEQFF. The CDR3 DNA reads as TGTGCCTGGAGTGTAGGACTAGCGACCAATGAGCAGTTCTTC.

The CDR3 protein is CASSEWSGTSGLQETQYF. Here the CDR3 DNA reads TGTGCCAGCAGTGAATGGTCGGGGACTAGCGGCCTCCAAGAGACCCAGTACTTC. The chain uses TRBV25-1 and TRBJ2-5; 11 positions agree with TRBD2. The CDR3 sequence is 18 residues long. The ends lost 1 base at V and 1 base at J; junction bases unmatched: 8. Germline lookup yields CDR1 MGHDK and CDR2 SYGVNS.

CDR3 residues: CASSLAGGPADGYTF. CDR3 nucleotide sequence: TGCGCCAGCAGCTTGGCCGGGGGACCCGCGGATGGCTACACCTTC. The chain links TRBV5-1 to TRBJ1-2, with D possibly being TRBD1 (5 bases). CDR3 size: 15 residues. The V and J ends lost 0 bases and 6 bases respectively, with 15 bases between them. Per germline, CDR1 SGHRS and CDR2 YFSETQ.

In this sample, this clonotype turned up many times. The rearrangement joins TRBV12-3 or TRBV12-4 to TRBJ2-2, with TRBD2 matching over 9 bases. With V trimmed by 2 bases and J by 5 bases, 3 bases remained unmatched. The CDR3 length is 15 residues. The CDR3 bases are TGTGCCAGCAGTTTAAGGCTAGCGGGAACCGGGGAGCTGTTTTTT. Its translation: CASSLRLAGTGELFF.

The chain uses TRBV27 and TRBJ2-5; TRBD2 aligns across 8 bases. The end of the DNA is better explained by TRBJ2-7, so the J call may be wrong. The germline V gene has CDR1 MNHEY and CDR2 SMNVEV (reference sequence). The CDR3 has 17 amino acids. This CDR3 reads CASSSRGARGARYEQYF. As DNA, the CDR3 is TGTGCCAGCAGTTCCCGGGGCGCGCGGGGGGCAAGGTACGAGCAGTACTTC.